These 28 T cell receptor beta chains came from one sample sequenced in a study of blood T cell repertoires in COVID-19. Assay used: immunoSEQ multiplex PCR; TCRdb lists only in-frame clones, some missing. The repertoire holds tens of thousands of clones, with 80% to 90% as singletons. Sequenced: peripheral blood. The receptors derive from a man in his 70s with active or convalescent COVID-19.

The gene calls are TRBV27 and TRBJ2-5, with 13 positions matching TRBD2. The CDR3 consists of 16 residues. Trimming took 5 bases from V and 5 from J; bases not matched to a gene: 8. Germline V CDR1 and CDR2: MNHEY, SMNVEV (reference sequence). CDR3 nucleotides: TGTGCCAGCAGTAAACTAGCGGGAGGGCCCTTGGAGACCCAGTACTTC. It is translated as CASSKLAGGPLETQYF.

The gene calls are TRBV27 and TRBJ2-2; 12 bases agree with TRBD2. The CDR3 sequence is 16 residues long. With V trimmed by 5 bases and J by 7 bases, 8 bases remained unmatched. Germline CDR1 MNHEY, CDR2 SMNVEV (reference sequence). The CDR3: CASSLGLAGGVGELFF. Written as DNA, the CDR3 is TGTGCCAGCAGTCTGGGACTAGCGGGTGGGGTCGGGGAGCTGTTTTTT.

The gene calls are TRBV6-5 and TRBJ2-5; D gene ambiguous. This CDR3 contains 13 residues. CDR1 MNHEY and CDR2 SVGAGI come from the germline V gene. With 4 bases removed from V and 2 bases from J, the gap between germline ends came to 8 bases. In DNA form, the CDR3 reads TGTGCCAGCAGTTGGGTCAGGCAAGAGACCCAGTACTTC. Protein sequence: CASSWVRQETQYF.

The V gene is TRBV18, the J gene TRBJ2-1, with TRBD2 matching over 7 bases. Germline V gene lookup returns CDR1 KGHSH and CDR2 LQKENI. J lost 1 base, V lost 6 bases, and 6 bases had no gene match. This CDR3 contains 15 residues. The CDR3 DNA sequence: TGTGCCAGCTCTCGAGGGGAGGGTTCCTACAATGAGCAGTTCTTC. This encodes CASSRGEGSYNEQFF.

V and J are TRBV7-3 and TRBJ2-1, with TRBD2 as a possible D gene (6 bases). The CDR3 loop spans 12 amino acids. V lost 5 bases, J lost 9 bases, and 11 bases lay in between. CDR1 is SGHTA, CDR2 FQGTGA, per germline. The CDR3 coding sequence is TGTGCCAGCAGCACTTTCGGGGGTGAGCAGTTCTTC. Translation: CASSTFGGEQFF.

The rearrangement links TRBV2 to TRBJ1-1, with 10 bases aligning to TRBD1. This CDR3 has 15 amino acids. In germline, CDR1 is SNHLY, CDR2 FYNNEI. Trimming took 6 bases from V and 5 from J; bases not matched to a gene: 9. CDR3 bases: TGTGCCAGCAGACAGGGACAGGGGATGGGAACTGAAGCTTTCTTT. Encoded protein: CASRQGQGMGTEAFF.

This clone has more than one count but fewer than ten. The chain carries TRBV11-3 and TRBJ2-3; the D gene is possibly TRBD2 (6 bases). Germline V gives CDR1 SGHNT, CDR2 YENEEA. V shed 3 bases and J shed 4 bases, with 17 bases lying between them. The CDR3 length is 16 residues. CDR3 protein: CASSFRQRAPSDTQYF. The CDR3 bases are TGTGCCAGCAGCTTTAGACAGCGGGCACCCTCAGATACGCAGTATTTT.

The chain links TRBV18 to TRBJ2-3; tentative D call: TRBD1 (6 bases). The CDR3 runs to 15 residues. Trimming took off 2 bases at V and 2 bases at J, with 11 bases between the two ends. Germline V lookup: CDR1 KGHSH, CDR2 LQKENI. The CDR3 loop reads CASSPGPGDTDTQYF. CDR3 sequence (DNA): TGTGCCAGCTCACCAGGGCCAGGGGACACAGATACGCAGTATTTT. The full variable domain, its missing parts supplied by reference TRBV18 and TRBJ2-3, is NAGVMQNPRHLVRRRGQEARLRCSPMKGHSHVYWYRQLPEEGLKFMVYLQKENIIDESGMPKERFSAEFPKEGPSILRIQQVVRGDSAAYFCASSPGPGDTDTQYFGPGTRLTVL.

The CDR3 is CAIKGDGLWNIQYF. CDR3 sequence (DNA): TGTGCCATCAAGGGGGACGGACTTTGGAACATTCAGTACTTC. The J gene is TRBJ2-4, the V gene TRBV10-3, with D possibly being TRBD1 (6 bases). V was trimmed by 7 bases and J by 7 bases, leaving 17 bases between them. The germline CDR1 and CDR2 sequences are ENHRY and SYGVKD. This CDR3 contains 14 residues.

V and J are TRBV6-2 or TRBV6-3 and TRBJ1-1; perhaps TRBD1 as D (5 bases). The V gene lost 4 bases and the J gene lost 1 base, with 7 bases spanning the gap. Germline V gene lookup returns CDR1 MNHEY and CDR2 SVGEGT. This CDR3 spans 13 amino acids. CDR3 in DNA: TGTGCCAGCAGTTCAGGGAAGAACACTGAAGCTTTCTTT. Protein sequence: CASSSGKNTEAFF.

The CDR3 region is CASRKTRGPHSNQPQHF. CDR3 coding DNA: TGTGCCAGCAGAAAAACCAGGGGGCCACATAGCAATCAGCCCCAGCATTTT. The chain is built from TRBV14 and TRBJ1-5; 8 positions agree with TRBD1. The V segment lost 6 bases and the J segment 0 bases; nucleotides outside the gene matches: 10. Per the germline V gene, CDR1 is SGHDN and CDR2 is FVKESK. The CDR3 has 17 residues.

A few counts support this clone. One junction end disagrees with the germline gene, perhaps due to a read error. This chain links TRBV6-5 with TRBJ2-1, with D possibly TRBD1 on 5 matching bases. Germline V gene data show CDR1 as MNHEY and CDR2 as SVGAGI. The CDR3 sequence is 14 residues long. Written as DNA, the CDR3 is TGTGCCAGCAGCTACTCAAGGGGTTTCAATGAGCAGTTCTTC. It is translated as CASSYSRGFNEQFF.

V gene TRBV9 combines with J gene TRBJ2-2, with D hard to call. The ends were cut back, 3 bases at V and 3 bases at J, with 6 bases in the middle. The CDR3 is 13 residues long. Germline V gene lookup returns CDR1 SGDLS and CDR2 YYNGEE. CDR3 sequence reads: CASSALDTGELFF. For the CDR3, the DNA is TGTGCCAGCAGCGCACTTGACACCGGGGAGCTGTTTTTT.

The chain carries TRBV6-4 and TRBJ1-2, with 9 bases fitting TRBD1. The CDR3 is made up of 16 amino acids. The V and J ends lost 5 bases and 4 bases, in that order; junction bases with no gene match: 11. Germline assignment: CDR1 MRHNA and CDR2 SNTAGT. CDR3 protein: CASSPTGTGTLYGYTF. The CDR3 DNA reads TGTGCCAGCAGTCCAACCGGGACAGGGACCCTCTATGGCTACACCTTC.

This clone is a singleton in its sample. This chain joins TRBV19 and TRBJ2-1; D perhaps matches TRBD2 (6 bases). Between the trimmed V and J ends, which lost 5 bases and 10 bases, there was a span of 12 bases. The CDR3 spans 12 residues. Germline V gene sequence: CDR1 LNHDA, CDR2 SQIVND (reference sequence). The CDR3 DNA reads TGTGCCAGTAGTGTCCAACGGGAGGAGCAGTTCTTC. Amino acid sequence: CASSVQREEQFF.

J is TRBJ2-5 and V is TRBV6-1; 8 nucleotides align to TRBD1. CDR3 size: 15 residues. With V trimmed by 3 bases and J by 5 bases, 8 bases remained unmatched. Germline values: CDR1 MNHNS, CDR2 SASEGT. CDR3 DNA: TGTGCCAGCAGTGACAGGGGGCGTCCGGATGAGACCCAGTACTTC. It codes for CASSDRGRPDETQYF.

This clone occurred once. The CDR3 sequence is CASSSPNGGYSNQPQHF. In nucleotides, the CDR3 is TGTGCCAGCAGTTCCCCTAATGGGGGGTATAGCAATCAGCCCCAGCATTTT. The rearrangement links TRBV28 to TRBJ1-5, with D possibly TRBD1 on 5 matching bases. Looked up from germline, CDR1 is MDHEN and CDR2 is SYDVKM. V was clipped by 4 bases and J by 0 bases, with 16 bases between them. The CDR3 runs to 17 residues. The full variable domain, in which reference TRBV28 and TRBJ1-5 provide the parts outside the CDR3, is DVKVTQSSRYLVKRTGEKVFLECVQDMDHENMFWYRQDPGLGLRLIYFSYDVKMKEKGDIPEGYSVSREKKERFSLILESASTNQTSMYLCASSSPNGGYSNQPQHFGDGTRLSIL.

V and J are TRBV7-9 and TRBJ2-1, with 7 bases identical to TRBD2. This CDR3 comprises 14 residues. The V gene end was trimmed by 3 bases and the J gene end by 5 bases; junction bases not matched to a gene: 4. From germline, CDR1 is SEHNR and CDR2 FQNEAQ (reference sequence). CDR3 protein: CASSFLAAHNEQFF. The CDR3 DNA follows: TGTGCCAGCAGCTTTCTAGCGGCCCACAATGAGCAGTTCTTC.

The chain is built from TRBV19 and TRBJ1-1; D might be TRBD1 (5 bases). Germline V gives CDR1 LNHDA, CDR2 SQIVND (reference sequence). V was shortened by 3 bases and J by 1 base, with 15 bases between the two germline ends. The CDR3 spans 16 residues. The CDR3 DNA reads TGTGCCAGTAGTATGCCAGGGTTAATGGGGAACACTGAAGCTTTCTTT. This encodes CASSMPGLMGNTEAFF.

This chain uses TRBV28 with TRBJ1-4; tentatively, D is TRBD1 (5 bases). There are 13 residues in the CDR3. Trimming removed 1 base at V and 7 bases at J, with 7 bases between. Germline-derived CDR1 and CDR2 are MDHEN and SYDVKM. CDR3 DNA: TGTGCCAGCAGTTTATACAGGTTTGAAAAACTGTTTTTT. Its protein is CASSLYRFEKLFF.

V is TRBV7-3 and J is TRBJ2-3, with D perhaps matching TRBD1 (5 bases). V lost 5 bases and J lost 2, with 8 bases in between. This CDR3 spans 13 amino acids. Germline CDR1 SGHTA, CDR2 FQGTGA. Here the CDR3 DNA reads TGTGCCAGCAGCAACAGGTTCACAGATACGCAGTATTTT. Protein: CASSNRFTDTQYF. The full variable domain, its missing parts supplied by reference TRBV7-3 and TRBJ2-3, is GAGVSQTPSNKVTEKGKYVELRCDPISGHTALYWYRQSLGQGPEFLIYFQGTGAADDSGLPNDRFFAVRPEGSVSTLKIQRTERGDSAVYLCASSNRFTDTQYFGPGTRLTVL.

The chain employs TRBV12-5 and TRBJ2-3; 7 nucleotides match TRBD2. Germline CDR1 and CDR2: LGHNT and FRNRAP. V was clipped by 6 bases and J by 5 bases; unmatched bases: 8. The CDR3 contains 14 residues. CDR3 loop: CASGSDWEGDTQYF. CDR3 coding DNA: TGTGCTAGTGGCTCAGATTGGGAGGGAGATACGCAGTATTTT.

The chain uses TRBV18 and TRBJ1-1, with 7 bases aligning to TRBD1. Germline CDR1 is KGHSH and CDR2 is LQKENI. V trimming: 5 bases; J trimming: 3 bases; junction bases outside the gene matches: 12. The CDR3 has 16 amino acids. The CDR3 coding sequence is TGTGCCAGCTCAGCGAGGGGACAGACCCCCGACACTGAAGCTTTCTTT. As protein: CASSARGQTPDTEAFF.

As DNA, the CDR3 is TGCAGTGCTAGAGACTACTACGAGCAGTACTTC. This encodes CSARDYYEQYF. V usage is TRBV20-1 and J usage is TRBJ2-7; D gene ambiguous. The CDR3 loop spans 11 amino acids. Germline V CDR1 and CDR2: DFQATT, SNEGSKA (reference sequence). Trimming took 0 bases from V and 3 from J, leaving 3 bases between them.

The chain joins TRBV4-3 to TRBJ1-3; TRBD1 agrees at 8 bases. J was trimmed by 10 bases and V by 0 bases; bases with no gene match: 11. In germline, CDR1 is LGHNA, CDR2 YSLEER. The CDR3 is 16 residues long. The CDR3 loop reads CASSQEFGQGGFTIYF. The DNA of the CDR3 is TGCGCCAGCAGCCAAGAATTCGGACAGGGAGGTTTTACCATATATTTT.

This clone came up a few times. This chain links TRBV5-1 with TRBJ1-1; TRBD1 might be the D (5 bases). Germline V gene lookup returns CDR1 SGHRS and CDR2 YFSETQ. The length of the CDR3 is 15 residues. Trimming removed 4 bases at V and 5 bases at J, with 18 bases between. The CDR3 DNA is TGCGCCAGCAGCACTCAGACAGCTCTGGGGACTGAAGCTTTCTTT. Encoded protein: CASSTQTALGTEAFF.

This clone has just one count. The chain couples TRBV29-1 to TRBJ1-1; D might be TRBD1 (5 bases). Germline lookup yields CDR1 SQVTM and CDR2 ANQGSEA. This CDR3 has 14 amino acids. The V gene lost 3 bases and the J gene lost 0 bases, with 11 bases spanning the gap. The chain's CDR3 is CSVDDRTMNTEAFF. CDR3 bases: TGCAGCGTTGATGACAGAACTATGAACACTGAAGCTTTCTTT.

CDR3 in DNA: TGTGCCAGCAGCGGACAGGGTCCCAGCGAGCAGTACTTC. Translating it yields CASSGQGPSEQYF. The chain employs TRBV7-9 and TRBJ2-7; TRBD1 aligns across 8 bases. This CDR3 region has 13 residues. Germline V gene lookup returns CDR1 SEHNR and CDR2 FQNEAQ (reference sequence). Germline trimming cut 5 bases from V and 6 bases from J; bases unmatched to any gene: 6.